These 25 T cell receptor beta chains were all obtained from the same sample, sequenced in a study of tumor-infiltrating lymphocytes in primary liver carcinoma. The 20-30 mg bulk tissue piece was not sorted before simultaneous RNA and DNA extraction. With around 490 ng total RNA as template and a constant-region primer, TCR beta cDNA was made. Slightly modified ARM-PCR, run as three nested multiplex PCR rounds, produced the TCR beta libraries. Use of TRBV1-TRBV30 forward primers with a C-beta reverse primer characterized the first two PCR rounds, which lasted about 9 cycles each. TCRdb called the multiplex PCR reads again in MiXCR, with one record for every CDR3 protein. This repertoire shows around 40,000 distinct CDR3 sequences, about three quarters found once; its top ten account for approximately 19%. Sequencing was done on a sample of liver tumor tissue from sampling region 2. Subset indicated: tumor region T2, inferior pole. The receptors derive from a man in his forties with primary liver carcinoma and hepatitis B virus infection.

Sample share makes this clonotype medium-sized. V usage is TRBV5-4 and J usage is TRBJ2-2; 12 bases agree with TRBD2. Germline V gene lookup returns CDR1 SGHNT and CDR2 YYREEE (reference sequence). With V trimmed by 5 bases and J by 0 bases, 11 bases remained unmatched. The CDR3 is 19 amino acids. The chain's CDR3 is CASSDPGLAGFANTGELFF. Written as DNA, the CDR3 is TGTGCCAGCAGTGATCCGGGACTAGCGGGTTTCGCGAACACCGGGGAGCTGTTTTTT.

With respect to this clonotype: A read error may produce the germline difference seen at one junction end. The rearrangement joins TRBV20-1 to TRBJ2-3, with D maybe TRBD1 (6 bases). The CDR3 extends over 15 amino acids. Germline assignment: CDR1 DFQATT and CDR2 SNEGSKA (reference sequence). CDR3 loop: CSARKPGHLTDTHYF. CDR3 DNA: TGCAGTGCTAGAAAACCGGGACACCTCACAGATACGCATTATTTT.

As concerns this clonotype: A much more abundant neighbour one base away suggests this may be a read error. The CDR3 DNA reads as TGTGCCACCAGCAGAGATTCGTGTGCAACTAATGAAAAACTGTTTTTT. It translates to CATSRDSCATNEKLFF. The chain couples TRBV15 to TRBJ1-4; D uncertain. Per the germline V gene, CDR1 is LNHNV and CDR2 is YYDKDF (reference sequence). Trimming removed 0 bases from V and 0 bases from J, with 8 bases in between. There are 16 residues in the CDR3.

Notes on this clonotype: This CDR3 fails to terminate in the conserved phenylalanine or tryptophan, so it likely reflects a read error. The chain uses TRBV11-1 and TRBJ2-5; D ambiguous. Germline values: CDR1 SGHAT, CDR2 FQDESV (reference sequence). The CDR3 sequence is 14 residues long. CDR3 DNA sequence: TGTGCCAGCAGCTTAGGGAATTTCCAAGAGACTCAGTACTAC. Its protein is CASSLGNFQETQYY.

This clonotype was detected only a few times. The junction departs from germline at one end; a sequencing error may be responsible. V gene TRBV5-1 combines with J gene TRBJ2-1; D may be TRBD1 (6 bases). The germline CDR1 and CDR2 sequences are SGHRS and YFSETQ. The length of the CDR3 is 15 residues. CDR3 DNA: TGCGCCAACAGCTTAACGCTAGGGGGCTACAATGAGCAGTTCTTC. Protein sequence: CANSLTLGGYNEQFF.

The gene calls are TRBV7-2 and TRBJ2-1; weak D call: TRBD2 (6 bases). Germline CDR1 SGHTA, CDR2 FQGNSA. The CDR3 is 18 amino acids. With 5 bases removed from V and 4 bases from J, the gap between germline ends came to 24 bases. The CDR3 coding sequence is TGTGCCAGCAGCGCAGGGCCCCCGGGACTCGATTCTTACAATGAGCAGTTCTTC. Translation gives CASSAGPPGLDSYNEQFF.

CDR3 in amino acids: CASDHDRGRIYGYTF. CDR3 coding DNA: TGTGCCAGCGATCACGACAGGGGGCGCATCTATGGCTACACCTTC. The chain is built from TRBV6-1 and TRBJ1-2, with 10 bases that match TRBD1. The CDR3 is 15 residues long. Germline loops: CDR1 MNHNS, CDR2 SASEGT. J gave up 4 bases and V 8 bases, and 10 bases lay outside the gene matches.

This chain joins TRBV9 and TRBJ1-1, with TRBD1 as a possible D gene (5 bases). The length of the CDR3 is 15 residues. Trimming shortened V by 0 bases and J by 0 bases, and 9 bases separated the two germline ends. Germline loops: CDR1 SGDLS, CDR2 YYNGEE. The CDR3 reads CASSVGGAVNTEAFF. The CDR3 nucleotides read TGTGCCAGCAGCGTAGGTGGGGCAGTGAACACTGAAGCTTTCTTT.

This clonotype was picked up one time. J is TRBJ2-5 and V is TRBV20-1, with TRBD2 matching over 12 bases. Germline assignment: CDR1 DFQATT and CDR2 SNEGSKA (reference sequence). The CDR3 has 16 residues. Trimming took 0 bases from V and 7 from J; bases not matched to a gene: 9. CDR3 residues: CSARDFASGRGGTQYF. CDR3 DNA sequence: TGCAGTGCTAGAGATTTCGCTAGCGGGAGGGGTGGGACCCAGTACTTC.

The chain combines TRBV29-1 with TRBJ2-4; tentative D call: TRBD1 (6 bases). This CDR3 comprises 13 residues. CDR1 is SQVTM and CDR2 is ANQGSEA in the germline V gene. CDR3 nucleotide sequence: TGCGACGTTTTAGGGGGAGTCAAAAACATTCAGTACTTC. This codes for CDVLGGVKNIQYF.

With respect to this clonotype: This could be a read error, since a much larger clone is one nucleotide away. This sequence joins TRBV28 and TRBJ2-1; D uncertain. The CDR3 has 15 residues. The germline V gene has CDR1 MDHEN and CDR2 SYDVKM. The CDR3 nucleotides are TGTGCCAGCAGTTTATCGGGCCGGGTGGGGAATGGGCAGTTCTTC. As protein: CASSLSGRVGNGQFF.

Many counts were recorded for this clonotype. The V call is TRBV28, the J call TRBJ2-1, with 10 nucleotides matching TRBD2. The CDR3 spans 17 residues. CDR1 and CDR2 (germline): MDHEN, SYDVKM. V shed 3 bases and J 1 base; nucleotides not matched to a gene: 6. CDR3 region: CASSLSTSGPSYNEQFF. As DNA, the CDR3 is TGTGCCAGCAGTTTGTCGACTAGCGGGCCTTCCTACAATGAGCAGTTCTTC.

This clonotype was seen a single time. The junction and the germline gene differ at one end; a read error may be behind it. The J gene is TRBJ2-7, the V gene TRBV6-2 or TRBV6-3; D perhaps matches TRBD2 (5 bases). The CDR3 is made up of 14 amino acids. The germline gives CDR1 MNHEY, CDR2 SVGEGT. CDR3 sequence: CACSLRDRTHEQYF. For the CDR3, the DNA is TGTGCCTGCAGCCTCCGGGATAGGACCCACGAGCAGTACTTC.

As for this clonotype: The junction and the germline gene differ at one end; a read error may be behind it. This chain uses TRBV28 with TRBJ2-5; no firm D call. The germline gives CDR1 MDHEN, CDR2 SYDVKM. The CDR3 contains 14 residues. CDR3 protein: CASSLDVGQETQYF. The CDR3 region has the DNA TGTGCTAGCAGCCTGGACGTTGGGCAAGAGACCCAGTACTTC.

This sequence joins TRBV10-2 and TRBJ2-1; D is possibly TRBD1 (5 bases). Germline V gene data show CDR1 as WSHSY and CDR2 as SAAADI. The CDR3 spans 12 residues. The CDR3 DNA reads as TGCGCTTGCAGCAGGGCAAACAATGAGCAGTTCTTC. This codes for CACSRANNEQFF.

This clonotype was recorded once. One end of the junction does not line up with germline, which may come from a read error. V gene TRBV11-1 combines with J gene TRBJ1-6; D unclear. Germline CDR1 and CDR2: SGHAT and FQDESV (reference sequence). The CDR3 length is 13 residues. The CDR3 loop is CASSRTLVFTTPF. Here the CDR3 DNA reads TGTGCCAGCAGCCGAACACTGGTTTTCACCACTCCATTT.

The chain is built from TRBV5-6 and TRBJ2-3; the D gene is possibly TRBD2 (6 bases). This CDR3 contains 18 residues. CDR1 and CDR2 from the germline V gene are SGHDT and YYEEEE. Trimming pared 3 bases from V and 8 bases from J, leaving 28 bases between. The CDR3 coding sequence is TGTGCCAGCAGCTCCTTAACTAGCCCGGGCAACTTTTTAGTTACGCAGTATTTT. Protein: CASSSLTSPGNFLVTQYF.

The chain is built from TRBV11-2 and TRBJ1-6, with no clear D. This CDR3 is 13 amino acids long. The germline CDR1 and CDR2 sequences are SGHAT and FQNNGV. The V gene lost 8 bases and the J gene lost 5 bases, with 10 bases spanning the gap. CDR3 protein: CASAGGNNSPLHF. DNA for the CDR3: TGTGCCAGCGCGGGCGGAAATAATTCACCCCTCCACTTT.

About this clonotype itself: A read error may account for a junction end that differs from germline. The chain carries TRBV11-2 and TRBJ2-7; either TRBD1 or TRBD2 may supply D (6 bases each). The CDR3 has 12 residues. Germline-derived CDR1 and CDR2 are SGHAT and FQNNGV. The CDR3 sequence is CVSNPGGYGQYF. As DNA, the CDR3 is TGTGTCAGCAATCCCGGGGGCTACGGGCAGTACTTC.

Note on this clonotype: The germline gene is not matched at one end of the junction; a read error may be the cause. V is TRBV11-1 and J is TRBJ2-2, with D maybe TRBD1 (6 bases). Germline V gives CDR1 SGHAT, CDR2 FQDESV (reference sequence). This CDR3 comprises 13 residues. Here the CDR3 reads CASSSWDTGELLF. As DNA, the CDR3 is TGTGCTAGCAGCTCTTGGGACACCGGGGAGCTGTTATTT.

Comment on this clonotype: At one of its ends the junction is not consistent with the germline gene, which may arise from a read error. J is TRBJ2-1 and V is TRBV11-3, with D unresolved. CDR1 is SGHNT, CDR2 YENEEA, per germline. This CDR3 comprises 14 residues. The CDR3 coding sequence is TGTGCGAGCAGCTTAGGCGTCTCGAATAAAGAGCAGTTCTTC. This codes for CASSLGVSNKEQFF.

Details on this clonotype: An end of the junction differs from the germline gene, which may be a read error. The rearrangement joins TRBV4-3 to TRBJ2-7; D perhaps matches TRBD2 (6 bases). The germline CDR1 and CDR2 sequences are LGHNA and YSLEER. CDR3 length: 15 residues. The CDR3 DNA is TGCGCCAGGAGCCGAGGGCGGGACTTTTCCTACGAGCAGTACTTC. Its protein is CARSRGRDFSYEQYF.

This clonotype was counted many times. J is TRBJ2-1 and V is TRBV7-3; 8 bases line up with TRBD2. This CDR3 comprises 14 residues. J was trimmed by 10 bases and V by 6 bases; bases with no gene match: 11. CDR1 and CDR2 from the germline V gene are SGHTA and FQGTGA. The DNA of the CDR3 is TGTGCCAGCAGTTACGGGGGGGACGCGGGGGAGCAGTTCTTC. The encoded protein is CASSYGGDAGEQFF.

As regards this clonotype: A single base separates this from a much larger clone, so it may be a read error. The J gene is TRBJ2-7, the V gene TRBV20-1; a weak D match, TRBD2 (7 bases). The V gene lost 0 bases and the J gene lost 1 base, with 22 bases spanning the gap. CDR3 length equals 18 residues. Germline V gene sequence: CDR1 DFQATT, CDR2 SNEGSKA (reference sequence). CDR3 nucleotide sequence: TGCAGTGCTAGAGATAGGGCTAGGGGGGCGGGAGCTTCCTACGAGCAGTACTTC. Its protein is CSARDRARGAGASYEQYF.

As concerns this clonotype: One base away lies a much larger clone, so this may be a sequencing read error. The DNA is left out, because the CDR3 cannot be placed on it with certainty; the CDR3 is given as TCRdb lists it. V usage is TRBV29-1 and J usage is TRBJ2-4; the table calls TRBD1, which could not be checked here. CDR1 is SQVTM, CDR2 ANQGSEA, per germline. The CDR3 spans 14 residues, counting both ends. The CDR3 is CSVAHGTGGDIPYF.